This T cell receptor beta chain was retrieved from a study of OX40 agonist ivuxolimab in advanced cancers. Overall study context: All patients had ivuxolimab intravenously every 2 weeks at 0.01 to 10 mg/kg. Partial responses were recorded for three patients, including one with hepatocellular carcinoma and two with cutaneous melanoma.

This CDR3 has 16 residues. V lost 5 bases, J lost 2 bases, and 8 bases stayed unmatched. Germline assignment: CDR1 LNHDA and CDR2 SQIVND (reference sequence). Samples of blood were obtained at baseline, on cycle 4 day 1, and on cycle 7 day 1. Method: immunoSEQ multiplex PCR; TCRdb's copy keeps in-frame clones and lacks some. This table has about 86,000 clones, about 90% appearing once. About this clone: Its antigen is still unknown.

The study's findings and limits: Researchers report that CD8+ T cells had, on average, more expanded clones than CD4+.

The starting material was CD4+ or CD8+ T cells sorted from blood, obtained in a trial of the OX40 agonist ivuxolimab. The rearrangement links TRBV19 to TRBJ2-1; 8 bases match TRBD2. The receptor's source is an adult with an advanced solid tumor such as melanoma, head and neck, liver or kidney cancer. The CDR3 loop reads CASSPLAGPTYNEQFF. CDR3 sequence (DNA): TGTGCCAGTAGTCCCCTAGCGGGCCCAACCTACAATGAGCAGTTCTTC.